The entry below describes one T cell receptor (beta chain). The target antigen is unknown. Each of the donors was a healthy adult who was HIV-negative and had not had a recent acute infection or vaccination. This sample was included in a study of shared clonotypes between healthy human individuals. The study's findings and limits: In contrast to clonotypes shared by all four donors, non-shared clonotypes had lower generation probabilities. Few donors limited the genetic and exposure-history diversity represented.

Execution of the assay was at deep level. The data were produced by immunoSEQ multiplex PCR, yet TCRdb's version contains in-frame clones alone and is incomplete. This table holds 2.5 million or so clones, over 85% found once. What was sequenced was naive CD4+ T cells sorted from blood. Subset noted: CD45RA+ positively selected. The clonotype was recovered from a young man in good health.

In DNA, the CDR3 is TGTGCCAGCAGCTCTCACAGGGGGCACGGTGAGCAGTTCTTC. Translating gives CASSSHRGHGEQFF. The chain recombines TRBV7-2 with TRBJ2-1; 9 bases fit TRBD1. Germline-derived CDR1 and CDR2 are SGHTA and FQGNSA. The CDR3 is 14 amino acids. V lost 4 bases and J lost 9; bases outside the gene matches: 7.